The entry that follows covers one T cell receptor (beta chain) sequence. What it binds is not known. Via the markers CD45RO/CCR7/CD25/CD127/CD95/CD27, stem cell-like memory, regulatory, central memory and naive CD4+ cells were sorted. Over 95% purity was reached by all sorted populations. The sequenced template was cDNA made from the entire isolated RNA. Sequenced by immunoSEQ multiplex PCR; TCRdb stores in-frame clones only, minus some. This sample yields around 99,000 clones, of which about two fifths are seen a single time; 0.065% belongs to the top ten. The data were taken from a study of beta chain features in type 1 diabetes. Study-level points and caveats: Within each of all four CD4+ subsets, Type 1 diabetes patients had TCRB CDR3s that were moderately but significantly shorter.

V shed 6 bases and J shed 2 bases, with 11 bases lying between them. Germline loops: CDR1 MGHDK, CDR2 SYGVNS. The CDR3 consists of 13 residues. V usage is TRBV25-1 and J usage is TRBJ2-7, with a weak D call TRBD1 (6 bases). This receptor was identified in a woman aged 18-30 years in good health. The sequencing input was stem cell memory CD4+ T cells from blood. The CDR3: CASSDRLTYEQYF. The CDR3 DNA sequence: TGTGCCAGCAGCGACAGGCTAACCTACGAGCAGTACTTC.